This T cell receptor (beta chain) was captured in a study of beta chain features in type 1 diabetes. The study, taken as a whole, reports: A potential influence of HLA type upon TCRB rearrangement remained unresolved herein. Type 1 diabetes patients had fewer VDJ junction insertions and more deletions. Researchers reported that naive, central memory and Treg TCRB repertoires appeared more similar in patients than in healthy donors.

V dropped 5 bases and J dropped 0 bases, with 5 bases sitting between them. This CDR3 is built from 13 residues. Germline V gene sequence: CDR1 LNHDA, CDR2 SQIVND (reference sequence). The investigators reverse transcribed all of the isolated RNA, so they sequenced expressed TCRB transcripts. TCRdb keeps only in-frame clones here, not all; method: immunoSEQ multiplex PCR. The sample includes around 400,000 clones, roughly 12% of them seen just once. This clone was seen only a few times. The antigen remains undetermined. This TCR derives from a man aged 18 to 30 in good health. The V gene is TRBV19, the J gene TRBJ1-5, with D unresolved. The specimen was naive CD4+ T cells from blood. The CDR3 DNA sequence: TGTGCCAGTAGTCAGGATAGCAATCAGCCCCAGCATTTT. This encodes CASSQDSNQPQHF.